Presented here are 22 T cell receptor beta chains from one specimen sequenced in a study of blood T cell repertoires in COVID-19. Sequencing used immunoSEQ multiplex PCR; TCRdb keeps in-frame clones, though not all of them. Counted here are 200,000 to 300,000 clones, around nine tenths occurring once; the ten biggest clones make up under 2.5%. The specimen sequenced was peripheral blood. These TCRs come from a young man with active or convalescent COVID-19.

V is TRBV11-2 and J is TRBJ2-7; tentative D call: TRBD1 (6 bases). The CDR3 runs to 14 residues. Trimming shortened V by 4 bases and J by 1 base, and 11 bases separated the two germline ends. Germline V CDR1 and CDR2: SGHAT, FQNNGV. Here the CDR3 DNA reads TGTGCCAGCAGCTCTGGGGGCGCGTCCTACGAGCAGTACTTC. Amino acids: CASSSGGASYEQYF.

The chain carries TRBV6-5 and TRBJ2-2, with D possibly TRBD2 on 6 matching bases. Germline V gene data show CDR1 as MNHEY and CDR2 as SVGAGI. The CDR3 runs to 14 residues. Trimming stripped 11 bases from V and 3 bases from J, with 16 bases between. Written as DNA, the CDR3 is TGTGCCTGCCGGGTAGGGAGGTACACCGGGGAGCTGTTTTTT. Protein: CACRVGRYTGELFF.

The V and J genes are TRBV2 and TRBJ1-1; D gene uncertain. Per germline, CDR1 SNHLY and CDR2 FYNNEI. The CDR3 has 11 residues. V shed 11 bases and J shed 0 bases, with 7 bases lying between them. The CDR3 region has the DNA TGTGCCGGGAGATTGAACACTGAAGCTTTCTTT. It encodes CAGRLNTEAFF.

The rearrangement uses TRBV7-2 and TRBJ2-3; possible D gene TRBD2, 7 bases. Germline assignment: CDR1 SGHTA and CDR2 FQGNSA. This CDR3 comprises 16 residues. The germline V and J ends were trimmed by 4 bases and 1 base, with 15 bases remaining between them. The CDR3 DNA sequence: TGTGCCAGCAGCTACGATGGGAGGGGGGGCACAGATACGCAGTATTTT. It translates to CASSYDGRGGTDTQYF.

This sequence joins TRBV7-8 and TRBJ2-1, with TRBD1 as a possible D gene (5 bases). This CDR3 spans 15 amino acids. CDR1 is SGHVS, CDR2 FQNEAQ, per germline. Trimming pared 0 bases from V and 7 bases from J, leaving 13 bases between. The CDR3: CASSLAHRGANEQFF. DNA for the CDR3: TGTGCCAGCAGCTTAGCCCACCGTGGGGCGAATGAGCAGTTCTTC.

In this sample, this clone turned up once. V and J are TRBV7-6 and TRBJ2-1, with a weak D call TRBD1 (6 bases). Deletions cut 2 bases from V and 2 bases from J, with 10 bases between. Germline V CDR1 and CDR2: SGHVS, FNYEAQ. The CDR3 covers 15 residues. As DNA, the CDR3 is TGTGCCAGCAGCTTACAGGGGAGCCCCTACAATGAGCAGTTCTTC. It codes for CASSLQGSPYNEQFF.

This clone was recorded only once. The chain recombines TRBV3-1 (or the pseudogene TRBV3-2) with TRBJ2-7; the match to TRBD1 covers 7 bases. Germline V gene lookup returns CDR1 LGHDT and CDR2 YNNKEL (reference sequence). The CDR3 loop spans 13 amino acids. V gave up 7 bases and J gave up 2 bases; unmatched junction bases: 5. CDR3 sequence (DNA): TGTGCCAGCACCCTCACAGGGGCCTACGAGCAGTACTTC. Its protein product is CASTLTGAYEQYF.

The chain is built from TRBV7-9 and TRBJ2-5; possibly TRBD2 for D (5 bases). The CDR3 runs 14 residues. The V end was cut by 5 bases, the J end by 0 bases, with 10 bases between. Germline assignment: CDR1 SEHNR and CDR2 FQNEAQ (reference sequence). The CDR3 region is CASSRTGYQETQYF. CDR3 DNA sequence: TGTGCCAGCAGCCGGACGGGGTACCAAGAGACCCAGTACTTC.

This chain joins TRBV2 and TRBJ1-1; 10 bases map to TRBD1. After removal of 2 bases from V and 4 bases from J, the junction contained 1 base not matched to a gene. The length of the CDR3 is 14 residues. Germline CDR1 reads SNHLY; CDR2 reads FYNNEI. This CDR3 reads CASSERTGGTEAFF. The CDR3 DNA sequence: TGTGCCAGCAGTGAACGGACAGGGGGCACTGAAGCTTTCTTT.

The rearrangement links TRBV5-4 to TRBJ2-3; 8 bases line up with TRBD1. The CDR3 totals 17 residues. Germline-derived CDR1 and CDR2 are SGHNT and YYREEE (reference sequence). The J segment lost 1 base and the V segment lost 4 bases, leaving 11 bases of the junction unmatched. The CDR3 is CASSPGLGTGRTDTQYF. The CDR3 DNA reads as TGTGCCAGCAGCCCCGGTTTAGGGACAGGACGCACAGATACGCAGTATTTT.

The chain is built from TRBV18 and TRBJ2-6, with D unresolved. Germline CDR1 and CDR2: KGHSH and LQKENI. This CDR3 is built from 16 residues. Trimming removed 3 bases at V and 0 bases at J, with 9 bases between. CDR3 DNA sequence: TGTGCCAGCTCACCTCTTACGGGCTCTGGGGCCAACGTCCTGACTTTC. Amino acid sequence: CASSPLTGSGANVLTF.

The rearrangement uses TRBV6-5 and TRBJ2-7; possibly TRBD1 for D (5 bases). The CDR3 has 16 amino acids. Per germline, CDR1 MNHEY and CDR2 SVGAGI. V shed 0 bases and J shed 3 bases, with 15 bases lying between them. The CDR3 spells CASSYSMGQTSYEQYF. For the CDR3, the DNA is TGTGCCAGCAGTTACTCGATGGGGCAGACAAGCTACGAGCAGTACTTC.

The V and J genes are TRBV19 and TRBJ2-5; D remains ambiguous. The CDR3 is made up of 13 amino acids. V dropped 3 bases and J dropped 4 bases, with 9 bases sitting between them. Germline lookup yields CDR1 LNHDA and CDR2 SQIVND (reference sequence). The CDR3 DNA follows: TGTGCCAGTAGTATTTATTCTCGAGAGACCCAGTACTTC. Translating it yields CASSIYSRETQYF.

This rearrangement joins TRBV29-1 to TRBJ2-7; 9 bases agree with TRBD2. V was clipped by 4 bases and J by 1 base; unmatched bases: 8. CDR3 length: 15 residues. Germline-derived CDR1 and CDR2 are SQVTM and ANQGSEA. The CDR3 coding sequence is TGCAGCGTTGTAGGGTTAGCGGGAGATTCCTACGAGCAGTACTTC. Its translation is CSVVGLAGDSYEQYF.

The genes are TRBV3-1 (or the pseudogene TRBV3-2) and TRBJ2-7; no reliable D call. The germline V gene encodes CDR1 LGHDT and CDR2 YNNKEL (reference sequence). V dropped 2 bases and J dropped 2 bases, with 4 bases sitting between them. The CDR3 is 12 amino acids. The CDR3 DNA reads TGTGCCAGCAGCCAATCAGCCTACGAGCAGTACTTC. Translating it yields CASSQSAYEQYF.

V usage is TRBV2 and J usage is TRBJ1-5, with 9 bases that match TRBD1. The V gene end was trimmed by 4 bases and the J gene end by 5 bases; junction bases not matched to a gene: 12. The CDR3 length is 17 residues. Germline values: CDR1 SNHLY, CDR2 FYNNEI. The CDR3 is CASSVAFRTGAYQPQHF. The CDR3 DNA sequence: TGTGCCAGCAGTGTTGCTTTTCGGACAGGGGCATATCAGCCCCAGCATTTT.

As to this clone: A read error may be the cause here, since a much bigger clone is one base away. The rearrangement uses TRBV6-2 or TRBV6-3 and TRBJ2-7; no reliable D call. Looked up from germline, CDR1 is MNHEY and CDR2 is SVGEGT. The CDR3 totals 12 residues. V lost 5 bases and J 0 bases, leaving 5 bases between the germline ends. The CDR3 DNA reads as TGTGCCAGCAGTATGAGCTCCTACGAGCAGTACTTC. Translating gives CASSMSSYEQYF.

The chain employs TRBV7-8 and TRBJ2-2; 7 bases line up with TRBD1. The CDR3 sequence is 15 residues long. CDR1 and CDR2 from the germline V gene are SGHVS and FQNEAQ. The V and J ends lost 5 bases and 7 bases, in that order; junction bases with no gene match: 10. CDR3 loop: CASSQTQGVGGELFF. CDR3 sequence (DNA): TGTGCCAGCAGCCAGACCCAGGGGGTTGGCGGGGAGCTGTTTTTT.

The gene calls are TRBV7-5 and TRBJ2-5; the table names TRBD2, a call not compared with the DNA. TRBV7-5 is deemed a pseudogene. CDR3 size: 17 residues. The CDR3 loop is CARNERKSLPWLETQYF. CDR3 nucleotide sequence: TGTGCCAGAAACGAGCGGAAAAGTCTCCCATGGTTAGAGACCCAGTACTTC.

A word on this clone: One junction end does not reproduce the germline sequence, and a read error may be involved. The chain has TRBV9 and TRBJ2-1; D gene unclear. The CDR3 has 11 residues. Germline CDR1 reads SGDLS; CDR2 reads YYNGEE. CDR3 DNA sequence: TGTGCCAGCAGCGCCTACGATGAGCAGTTCTTC. As protein: CASSAYDEQFF.

The chain uses TRBV3-1 (or the pseudogene TRBV3-2) and TRBJ2-7, with TRBD2 identical over 14 bases. Trimming removed 0 bases from V and 7 bases from J; junction bases left unmatched: 5. Germline CDR1 reads LGHDT; CDR2 reads YNNKEL (reference sequence). The CDR3 runs to 16 residues. The CDR3 sequence is CASSQDLGLAGGEQYF. Here the CDR3 DNA reads TGTGCCAGCAGCCAAGATCTTGGACTAGCGGGGGGTGAGCAGTACTTC.

The gene calls are TRBV15 and TRBJ1-1, with D unclear. There are 15 residues in the CDR3. Germline CDR1 is LNHNV and CDR2 is YYDKDF (reference sequence). Trimming pared 0 bases from V and 1 base from J, leaving 9 bases between. DNA for the CDR3: TGTGCCACCAGCAGAGATCTTGGAGGGAACACTGAAGCTTTCTTT. This translates into CATSRDLGGNTEAFF.